This TCR beta chain was recovered during a study of molecular identifiers for immune sequencing clone quantification. In TCRdb, the PCR reads were re-called with MiXCR into one record per CDR3 protein. The data show over 600,000 distinct CDR3 sequences, roughly 21% seen once. As to this clonotype: Antigen: not known. This may be a read error: a much more frequent sequence differs by one nucleotide.

The CDR3 consists of 13 residues. Germline V lookup: CDR1 LGHNT, CDR2 FRNRAP. Study-wide findings and caveats: Clones with over 20 RNA copies captured over 99% of effector molecules but under 1% of naive ones.

This chain uses TRBV12-5 with TRBJ1-1; D possibly corresponds to TRBD1 (5 bases). The receptor was isolated from a human donor in good health. Some libraries in this study had Jurkat cell RNA spiked in. The source material was naive CD8+ T cells from blood, with Jurkat cell RNA spiked in. Subset defined: FACS-sorted CD8+CD4-CCR7+CD45RA+ naive T cells. CDR3 coding DNA: TGTGCTAGTGGTTACATGGGGGTCTCAGAAGCTCTCTTT. It specifies CASGYMGVSEALF.